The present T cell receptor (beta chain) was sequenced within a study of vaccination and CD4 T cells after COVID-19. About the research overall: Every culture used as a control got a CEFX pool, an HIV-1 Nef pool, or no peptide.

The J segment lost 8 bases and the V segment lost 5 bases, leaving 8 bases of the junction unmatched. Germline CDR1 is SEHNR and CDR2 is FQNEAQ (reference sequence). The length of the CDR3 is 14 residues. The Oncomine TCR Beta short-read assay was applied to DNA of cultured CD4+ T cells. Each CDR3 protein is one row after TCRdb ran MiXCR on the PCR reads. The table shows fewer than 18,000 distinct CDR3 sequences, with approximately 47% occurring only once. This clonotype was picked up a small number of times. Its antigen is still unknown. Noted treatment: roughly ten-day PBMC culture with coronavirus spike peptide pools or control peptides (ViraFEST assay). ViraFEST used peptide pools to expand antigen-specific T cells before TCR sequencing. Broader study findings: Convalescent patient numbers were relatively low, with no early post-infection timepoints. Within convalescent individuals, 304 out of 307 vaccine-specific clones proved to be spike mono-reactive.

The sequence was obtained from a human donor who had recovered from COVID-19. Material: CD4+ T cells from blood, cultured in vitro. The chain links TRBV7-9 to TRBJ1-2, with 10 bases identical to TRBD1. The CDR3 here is CASSPGQGVSGYTF. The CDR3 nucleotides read TGTGCCAGCAGCCCCGGACAGGGGGTTTCGGGCTACACCTTC.